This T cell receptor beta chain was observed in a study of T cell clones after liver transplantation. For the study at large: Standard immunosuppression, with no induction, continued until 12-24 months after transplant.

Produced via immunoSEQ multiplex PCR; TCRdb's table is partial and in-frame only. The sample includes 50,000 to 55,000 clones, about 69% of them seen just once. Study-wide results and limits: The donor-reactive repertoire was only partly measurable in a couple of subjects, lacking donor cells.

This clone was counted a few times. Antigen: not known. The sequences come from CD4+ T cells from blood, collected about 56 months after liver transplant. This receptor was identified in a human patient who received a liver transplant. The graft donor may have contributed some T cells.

DNA for the CDR3: TGTGCCAGCAGCTTAATTAGGGGGGCAGGGGAGCAGTACTTC. Amino acids: CASSLIRGAGEQYF. This sequence joins TRBV7-8 and TRBJ2-7; D is tentatively TRBD1 or TRBD2 (6 bases each). The CDR3 is 14 residues long. Looked up from germline, CDR1 is SGHVS and CDR2 is FQNEAQ. Trimming removed 2 bases from V and 7 bases from J, with 15 bases in between.